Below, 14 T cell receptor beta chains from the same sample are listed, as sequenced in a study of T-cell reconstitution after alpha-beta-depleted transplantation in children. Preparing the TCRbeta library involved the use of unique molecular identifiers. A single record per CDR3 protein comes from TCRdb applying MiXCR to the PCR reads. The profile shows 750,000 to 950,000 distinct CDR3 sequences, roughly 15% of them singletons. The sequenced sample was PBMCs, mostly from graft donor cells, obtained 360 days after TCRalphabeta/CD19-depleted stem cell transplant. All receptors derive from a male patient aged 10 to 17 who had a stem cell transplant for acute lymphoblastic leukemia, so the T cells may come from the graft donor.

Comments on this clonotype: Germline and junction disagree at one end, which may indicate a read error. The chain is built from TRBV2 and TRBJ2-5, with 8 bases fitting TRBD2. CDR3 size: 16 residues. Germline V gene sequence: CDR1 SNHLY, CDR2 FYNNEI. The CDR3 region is CASNEGVAGRGETQYF. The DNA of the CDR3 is TGTGCCAGCAATGAAGGAGTAGCGGGACGTGGAGAGACCCAGTACTTC.

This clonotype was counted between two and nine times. The CDR3 spells CASSMTGPNTGELFF. CDR3 nucleotide sequence: TGTGCCAGCAGCATGACGGGGCCTAACACCGGGGAGCTGTTTTTT. The rearrangement links TRBV13 to TRBJ2-2, with D possibly called TRBD1 or TRBD2 (5 bases each). Germline V gives CDR1 PRHDT, CDR2 FYEKMQ (reference sequence). The CDR3 spans 15 residues. Trimming removed 5 bases at V and 2 bases at J, with 12 bases between.

CDR3 nucleotide sequence: TGTGCCAGCAGTCCCCGGACTACCAGAGCGAACTACGAGCAGTACTTC. Amino acid sequence: CASSPRTTRANYEQYF. The V and J genes are TRBV28 and TRBJ2-7, with D possibly TRBD2 on 6 matching bases. Per the germline V gene, CDR1 is MDHEN and CDR2 is SYDVKM. V was trimmed by 5 bases and J by 3 bases, leaving 20 bases between them. CDR3 length: 16 residues.

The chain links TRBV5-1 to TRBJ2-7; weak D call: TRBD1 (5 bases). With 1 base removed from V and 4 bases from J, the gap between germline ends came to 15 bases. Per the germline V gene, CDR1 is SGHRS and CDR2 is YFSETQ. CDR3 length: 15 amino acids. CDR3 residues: CASSLSVVRDYEQYF. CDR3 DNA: TGCGCCAGCAGCTTGTCGGTCGTCAGGGATTACGAGCAGTACTTC.

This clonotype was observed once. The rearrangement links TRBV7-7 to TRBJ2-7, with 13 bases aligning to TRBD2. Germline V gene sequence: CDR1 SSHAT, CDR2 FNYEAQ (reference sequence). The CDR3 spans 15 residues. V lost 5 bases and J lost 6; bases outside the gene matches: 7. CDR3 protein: CASSIGLAGEGEQYF. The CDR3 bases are TGTGCCAGCAGCATAGGACTAGCGGGAGAGGGCGAGCAGTACTTC.

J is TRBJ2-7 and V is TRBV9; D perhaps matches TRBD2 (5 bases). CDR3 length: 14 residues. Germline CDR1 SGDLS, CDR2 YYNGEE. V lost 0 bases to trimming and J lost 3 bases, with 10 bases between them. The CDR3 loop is CASSVGADFYEQYF. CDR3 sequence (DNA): TGTGCCAGCAGCGTAGGGGCGGACTTCTACGAGCAGTACTTC.

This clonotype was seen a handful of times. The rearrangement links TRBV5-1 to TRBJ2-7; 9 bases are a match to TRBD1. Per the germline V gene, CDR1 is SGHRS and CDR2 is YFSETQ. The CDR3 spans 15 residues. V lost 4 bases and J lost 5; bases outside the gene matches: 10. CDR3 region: CASSPWTGVGNEQYF. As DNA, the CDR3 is TGCGCCAGCAGCCCCTGGACAGGGGTCGGCAACGAGCAGTACTTC.

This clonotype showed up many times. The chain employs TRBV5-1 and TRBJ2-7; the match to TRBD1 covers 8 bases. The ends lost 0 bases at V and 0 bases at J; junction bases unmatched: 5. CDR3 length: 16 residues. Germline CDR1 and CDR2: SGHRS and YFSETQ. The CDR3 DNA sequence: TGCGCCAGCAGCTTGGCCAGGGACAGGTTCTCCTACGAGCAGTACTTC. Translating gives CASSLARDRFSYEQYF.

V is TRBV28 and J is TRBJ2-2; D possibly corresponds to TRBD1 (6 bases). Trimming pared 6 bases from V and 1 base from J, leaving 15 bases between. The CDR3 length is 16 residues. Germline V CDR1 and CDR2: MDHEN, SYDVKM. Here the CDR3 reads CASSRNRAKNTGELFF. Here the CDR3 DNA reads TGTGCCAGCAGCCGTAACAGGGCTAAGAACACCGGGGAGCTGTTTTTT.

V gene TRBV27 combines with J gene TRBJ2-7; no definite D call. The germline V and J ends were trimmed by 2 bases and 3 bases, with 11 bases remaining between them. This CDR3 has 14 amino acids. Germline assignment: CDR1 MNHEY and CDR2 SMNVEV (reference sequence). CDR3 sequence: CASSLKGIGYEQYF. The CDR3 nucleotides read TGTGCCAGCAGTTTAAAAGGGATCGGCTACGAGCAGTACTTC.

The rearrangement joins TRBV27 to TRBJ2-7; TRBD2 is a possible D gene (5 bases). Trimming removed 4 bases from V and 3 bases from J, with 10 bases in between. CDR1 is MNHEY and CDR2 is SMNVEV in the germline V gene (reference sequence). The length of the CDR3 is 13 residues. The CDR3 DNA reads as TGTGCCAGCAGTTGGACTGAGAGCTACGAGCAGTACTTC. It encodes CASSWTESYEQYF.

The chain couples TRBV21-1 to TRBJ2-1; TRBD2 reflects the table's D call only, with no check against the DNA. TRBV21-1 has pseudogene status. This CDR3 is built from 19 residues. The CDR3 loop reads CASSKEPGTSGPSYNEQFF. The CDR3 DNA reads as TGTGCCAGCAGCAAAGAACCCGGAACTAGCGGGCCATCCTACAATGAGCAGTTCTTC.

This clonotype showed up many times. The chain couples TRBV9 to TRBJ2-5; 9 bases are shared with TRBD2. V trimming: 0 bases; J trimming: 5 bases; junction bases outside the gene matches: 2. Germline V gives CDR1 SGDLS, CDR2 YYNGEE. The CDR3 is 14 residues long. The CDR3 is CASSVASGMETQYF. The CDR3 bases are TGTGCCAGCAGCGTAGCTAGCGGGATGGAGACCCAGTACTTC.

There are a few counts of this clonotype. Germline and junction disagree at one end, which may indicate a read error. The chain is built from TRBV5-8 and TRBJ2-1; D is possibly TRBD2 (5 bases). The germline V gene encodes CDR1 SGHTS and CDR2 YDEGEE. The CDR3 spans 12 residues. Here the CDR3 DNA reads TGTGCCAGCAGCTTGGGCGTGACAAGAGGGATCTTC. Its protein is CASSLGVTRGIF.